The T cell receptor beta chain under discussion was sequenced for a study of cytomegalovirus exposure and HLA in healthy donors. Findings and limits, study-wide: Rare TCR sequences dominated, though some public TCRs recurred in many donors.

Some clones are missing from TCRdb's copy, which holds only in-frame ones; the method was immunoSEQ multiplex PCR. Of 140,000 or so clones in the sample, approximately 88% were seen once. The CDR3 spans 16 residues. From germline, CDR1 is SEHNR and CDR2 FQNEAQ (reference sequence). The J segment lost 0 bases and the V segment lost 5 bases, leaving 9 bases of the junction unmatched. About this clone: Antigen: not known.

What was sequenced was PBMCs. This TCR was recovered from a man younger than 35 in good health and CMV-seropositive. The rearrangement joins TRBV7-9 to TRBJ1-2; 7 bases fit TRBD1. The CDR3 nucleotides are TGTGCCAGCAGCAGAACCGGGACAGTCGCTAACTATGGCTACACCTTC. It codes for CASSRTGTVANYGYTF.